This entry features one T cell receptor (beta chain) sequence. This specimen comes from a study of response to subunit inactivated influenza vaccine. In germline, CDR1 is WNHNN, CDR2 SYGVQD (reference sequence). The CDR3 is 13 residues long. V dropped 3 bases and J dropped 9 bases, with 15 bases sitting between them. TCRdb re-analysed the RT-PCR reads in MiXCR, keeping a single row per CDR3 protein. The sample yields roughly 670,000 distinct CDR3 sequences, about 14% seen once. The TCR comes from a man over 45 who received an inactivated influenza vaccine. This chain uses TRBV10-1 with TRBJ2-7; weak D call: TRBD1 (6 bases). Material: PBMCs from blood, obtained around two weeks before vaccination. DNA for the CDR3: TGCGCCAGCAGTGAAGGACAGACTTATCCGCAGTACTTC. Translated: CASSEGQTYPQYF.